A selection of T cell receptor beta chains follows, all from one sample in a study of monozygotic twins with inflammatory bowel disease. TCRdb re-called the 5' RACE reads, yielding one record per CDR3 amino acid sequence without DNA. Reported are around 450,000 distinct CDR3 sequences; the ten largest clones contain 2% to 3%. Sample: blood. The source is a human donor with ulcerative colitis or Crohn's disease, or a healthy co-twin of an affected twin (not recorded which). CDR3s include the opening cysteine and the closing phenylalanine or tryptophan.

cdr3_aa,cdr3_length,v_call,j_call
CASSQETLTSGTSFEQYF,18,TRBV4-3,TRBJ2-7
CASSLYQDTDTQYF,14,TRBV7-3,TRBJ2-3
CSALRSSGRSETQYF,15,TRBV20-1,TRBJ2-5
CASSSTGVIGGEQFF,15,TRBV7-8,TRBJ2-1
CASSSRDATNEKLFF,15,TRBV6-2/TRBV6-3,TRBJ1-4
CSVGGSGGRYGYTF,14,TRBV29-1,TRBJ1-2
CASSQEGIATNEKLFF,16,TRBV4-1,TRBJ1-4
CASSPNHNEQFF,12,TRBV6-5,TRBJ2-1
CASSSRGETGRFF,13,TRBV7-2,TRBJ2-1
CASSQDHAVGEQFF,14,TRBV14,TRBJ2-1
CSASGRVDQPQHF,13,TRBV20-1,TRBJ1-5
CSARRGEFAYEQYF,14,TRBV20-1,TRBJ2-7
CASSSGQGIAETQYF,15,TRBV7-3,TRBJ2-5
CASSLFPGSETQYF,14,TRBV7-9,TRBJ2-5
CASSFGQAQQETQYF,15,TRBV5-5,TRBJ2-5
CATSKGNYGYTF,12,TRBV15,TRBJ1-2
CASSQERLETGTQYF,15,TRBV3-1,TRBJ2-5
CASSQDLVGTGANYEQYF,18,TRBV4-1,TRBJ2-7
CAISEFGEGNLNEQFF,16,TRBV10-3,TRBJ2-1
CAIRIPAGGPDGELFF,16,TRBV10-3,TRBJ2-2
CSATQLTGRIKETQYF,16,TRBV20-1,TRBJ2-5
CASSEAGGGHQNQPQHF,17,TRBV2,TRBJ1-5
CASSSAPGSNEQYF,14,TRBV7-2,TRBJ2-7
CASSYGYEAFF,11,TRBV7-2,TRBJ1-1
CSAIGTGVTGELFF,14,TRBV20-1,TRBJ2-2
CASSSGVRSGANVLTF,16,TRBV5-1,TRBJ2-6
CASSYFLGQGGRETQYF,17,TRBV6-5,TRBJ2-5
CASSFQRNYGYTF,13,TRBV5-6,TRBJ1-2
CASSFGLAGNNEQFF,15,TRBV7-9,TRBJ2-1
CSARDPRTATKAFF,14,TRBV20-1,TRBJ1-1
CASSLAPATDTQYF,14,TRBV7-2,TRBJ2-3
CSATSPAGAIPDTQYF,16,TRBV20-1,TRBJ2-3
CASSLAGSAGGYTF,14,TRBV7-2,TRBJ1-2
CASSAPQNSGANVLTF,16,TRBV9,TRBJ2-6
CSASSGGTQETQYF,14,TRBV20-1,TRBJ2-5
CASSVGTGELFF,12,TRBV12-3/TRBV12-4,TRBJ2-2
CASSFRGAGQRTGELFF,17,TRBV5-1,TRBJ2-2
CASRQTPDNEKLFF,14,TRBV19,TRBJ1-4
CASSYDTGYGYTF,13,TRBV6-2/TRBV6-3,TRBJ1-2
CASSPGPGRGGYEQYF,16,TRBV18,TRBJ2-7
CASRKQGTERYEQYF,15,TRBV6-1,TRBJ2-7
CASSSGTESNQPQHF,15,TRBV6-5,TRBJ1-5
CSAVGTDLNTEAFF,14,TRBV20-1,TRBJ1-1
CSANLAGGGVRTQYF,15,TRBV20-1,TRBJ2-5